The next 18 T cell receptor beta chains were all read from a single sample in a study of blood T cell repertoires in COVID-19. Produced via immunoSEQ multiplex PCR; TCRdb's table is partial and in-frame only. The sample holds 110,000 or so clones; approximately 87% are singletons and the top ten take around 2.1%. Sequenced: peripheral blood. All receptors come from a woman between 50 and 59 years old with acute or convalescent COVID-19.

CDR3 nucleotide sequence: TGTGCCAGCAGCCCGACAGTTGTCACCGGGGAGCTGTTTTTT. Protein product: CASSPTVVTGELFF. This chain joins TRBV11-2 and TRBJ2-2; TRBD1 might be the D (5 bases). The CDR3 sequence is 14 residues long. The germline CDR1 and CDR2 sequences are SGHAT and FQNNGV. V was shortened by 5 bases and J by 4 bases, with 11 bases between the two germline ends.

This chain connects TRBV2 to TRBJ1-1, with D perhaps TRBD1 (5 bases). The CDR3 is 15 amino acids. Germline-derived CDR1 and CDR2 are SNHLY and FYNNEI. The germline V and J ends were trimmed by 6 bases and 3 bases, with 17 bases remaining between them. The CDR3 loop is CASRETVLSYTEAFF. CDR3 nucleotides: TGTGCCAGCAGGGAGACAGTATTGTCTTACACTGAAGCTTTCTTT.

CDR3 sequence reads: CASSVNGVEGYTF. CDR3 nucleotide sequence: TGTGCCAGCAGCGTAAACGGGGTGGAGGGCTACACCTTC. This sequence joins TRBV7-9 and TRBJ1-2; D is unresolved. Germline-derived CDR1 and CDR2 are SEHNR and FQNEAQ (reference sequence). The germline V and J ends were trimmed by 5 bases and 8 bases, with 15 bases remaining between them. The CDR3 extends over 13 amino acids.

The V and J genes are TRBV19 and TRBJ1-2, with 8 nucleotides matching TRBD1. The CDR3 consists of 15 residues. Trimming at V came to 8 bases and at J to 2 bases, leaving 10 bases not matched to a gene. CDR1 and CDR2 from the germline V gene are LNHDA and SQIVND (reference sequence). The CDR3 is CASRPPTGENYGYTF. CDR3 sequence (DNA): TGTGCCAGTCGACCCCCGACAGGGGAAAACTATGGCTACACCTTC.

This clone was recorded a few times. The chain combines TRBV19 with TRBJ1-2, with 9 bases that match TRBD1. This CDR3 region has 14 residues. V was clipped by 6 bases and J by 5 bases; unmatched bases: 7. Germline V gene lookup returns CDR1 LNHDA and CDR2 SQIVND (reference sequence). CDR3 amino acids: CASRHTGGAYGYTF. CDR3 nucleotides: TGTGCCAGTAGGCATACAGGGGGCGCGTATGGCTACACCTTC.

The rearrangement links TRBV6-4 to TRBJ1-2; 8 bases align to TRBD1. The ends lost 5 bases at V and 0 bases at J; junction bases unmatched: 2. There are 14 residues in the CDR3. Germline V CDR1 and CDR2: MRHNA, SNTAGT. The CDR3 protein is CASSPGQANYGYTF. The CDR3 DNA reads TGTGCCAGCAGTCCGGGACAGGCTAACTATGGCTACACCTTC.

V usage is TRBV29-1 and J usage is TRBJ2-7; 11 bases line up with TRBD1. Germline trimming cut 2 bases from V and 0 bases from J; bases unmatched to any gene: 9. Germline V gives CDR1 SQVTM, CDR2 ANQGSEA. The CDR3 runs 17 residues. The chain's CDR3 is CSVEPNGGTGGSYEQYF. The CDR3 DNA reads TGCAGCGTTGAACCCAATGGAGGGACAGGGGGCTCCTACGAGCAGTACTTC.

This clone has a single count. This chain uses TRBV5-4 with TRBJ2-2; D might be TRBD1 (5 bases). Trimming pared 0 bases from V and 3 bases from J, leaving 12 bases between. The CDR3 loop spans 16 amino acids. The V gene's germline CDR1 is SGHNT and CDR2 YYREEE (reference sequence). The CDR3 loop reads CASSLAGIGDTGELFF. The CDR3 nucleotides read TGTGCCAGCAGCTTGGCCGGAATAGGGGACACCGGGGAGCTGTTTTTT.

The rearrangement uses TRBV10-3 and TRBJ1-1, with D maybe TRBD1 (5 bases). Trimming cost V 2 bases and J 1 base, with 11 bases left between them. CDR1 is ENHRY, CDR2 SYGVKD, per germline. The CDR3 has 15 amino acids. The CDR3 nucleotides are TGTGCCATCAGTGAGCGGGGGACGGAGAACACTGAAGCTTTCTTT. It codes for CAISERGTENTEAFF.

This chain joins TRBV18 and TRBJ2-1; maybe TRBD1 (6 bases). Germline V CDR1 and CDR2: KGHSH, LQKENI. Between the trimmed V and J ends, which lost 3 bases and 0 bases, there was a span of 12 bases. This CDR3 comprises 16 residues. The CDR3 DNA is TGTGCCAGCTCACCTGCCAGGGGAACCTCCTACAATGAGCAGTTCTTC. Protein product: CASSPARGTSYNEQFF.

This chain uses TRBV4-3 with TRBJ1-5; 8 bases fit TRBD1. The V and J ends lost 1 base and 0 bases, in that order; junction bases with no gene match: 2. Germline V gene sequence: CDR1 LGHNA, CDR2 YSLEER. The CDR3 covers 16 residues. CDR3 DNA: TGCGCCAGCAGCCAAGGTACAGGGGGTAGCAATCAGCCCCAGCATTTT. Translated, it gives CASSQGTGGSNQPQHF.

The V call is TRBV5-1, the J call TRBJ1-2; 8 positions agree with TRBD1. In germline, CDR1 is SGHRS, CDR2 YFSETQ. The V segment lost 0 bases and the J segment 7 bases; nucleotides outside the gene matches: 5. CDR3 length: 14 residues. CDR3 sequence reads: CASSLEAGGGGYTF. CDR3 nucleotides: TGCGCCAGCAGCTTGGAGGCAGGGGGCGGTGGCTACACCTTC.

The chain has TRBV5-4 and TRBJ1-6; 7 bases are a match to TRBD1. The CDR3 has 18 residues. Unmatched junction bases numbered 6, after V lost 0 bases and J lost 0 bases. Germline V CDR1 and CDR2: SGHNT, YYREEE (reference sequence). The CDR3 sequence: CASSLGASGGSYNSPLHF. The DNA of the CDR3 is TGTGCCAGCAGCTTGGGGGCCTCAGGGGGCTCCTATAATTCACCCCTCCACTTT.

In its sample, this clone was seen a few times. The genes are TRBV30 and TRBJ1-6; D call uncertain. Germline V gene data show CDR1 as GTSNPN and CDR2 as SVGIG (reference sequence). V was shortened by 5 bases and J by 10 bases, with 18 bases between the two germline ends. The CDR3 spans 14 residues. Written as DNA, the CDR3 is TGTGCCTGGGGAACTGGTGGAGTTAGGTCACCCCTCCACTTT. Amino acids: CAWGTGGVRSPLHF.

This clone came up a few times. The rearrangement links TRBV5-1 to TRBJ2-1, with 8 bases identical to TRBD1. J was trimmed by 0 bases and V by 3 bases; bases with no gene match: 5. Germline CDR1 is SGHRS and CDR2 is YFSETQ. CDR3 size: 16 residues. CDR3 sequence: CASSSGTGFSYNEQFF. The CDR3 nucleotides read TGCGCCAGCAGCTCGGGGACAGGATTCTCCTACAATGAGCAGTTCTTC.

The rearrangement links TRBV6-5 to TRBJ1-2, with a tentative D call TRBD1 (6 bases). V was trimmed by 7 bases and J by 3 bases, leaving 15 bases between them. This CDR3 spans 14 amino acids. Germline CDR1 reads MNHEY; CDR2 reads SVGAGI. CDR3 region: CASNPGGAHYGYTF. CDR3 DNA: TGTGCCAGCAATCCCGGGGGGGCCCACTATGGCTACACCTTC.

J is TRBJ2-7 and V is TRBV30; TRBD1 matches at 9 bases. Trimming removed 1 base from V and 6 bases from J; junction bases left unmatched: 7. The CDR3 length is 14 residues. Per the germline V gene, CDR1 is GTSNPN and CDR2 is SVGIG (reference sequence). DNA for the CDR3: TGTGCCTGGAGTGCGGGACAGGGTGAATCCGAGCAGTACTTC. Its translation is CAWSAGQGESEQYF.

The chain couples TRBV18 to TRBJ2-5; D remains unclear. The CDR3 runs to 12 residues. Trimming removed 0 bases from V and 5 bases from J, with 4 bases in between. Germline CDR1 is KGHSH and CDR2 is LQKENI. In nucleotides, the CDR3 is TGTGCCAGCTCACCACCGAGTGAGACCCAGTACTTC. Translating it yields CASSPPSETQYF.